The 29 T cell receptor beta chains reported below all come from one sample, sequenced in a study of technical replicates of blood from several donors (dated by TCRdb to the late 2010s). The library came from the immunoSEQ multiplex PCR assay. The table comes from immuneACCESS by way of TCRdb, which keeps in-frame sequences with V and J called. Part of the clones is missing from these tables; in studies checked, under half for an unresolved V gene and the rest for unknown reasons. This sample lists about 89,000 clones; just under 95% were detected once. Of the sample, around 0.23% is held by the ten largest clones. Sample: T cells isolated from PBMCs. These receptors came from a human donor in good health.

This chain connects TRBV5-6 to TRBJ1-2; 9 bases are a match to TRBD1. Germline trimming cut 0 bases from V and 8 bases from J; bases unmatched to any gene: 2. The length of the CDR3 is 13 residues. Germline lookup yields CDR1 SGHDT and CDR2 YYEEEE. The chain's CDR3 is CASSLDRGRGYTF. DNA of the CDR3: TGTGCCAGCAGCTTGGACAGGGGGCGAGGCTACACCTTC.

The CDR3 protein is CASSIILNNEQFF. The CDR3 nucleotides read TGTGCCAGTAGTATAATCCTTAACAATGAGCAGTTCTTC. The chain combines TRBV19 with TRBJ2-1; D unclear. The ends were cut back, 2 bases at V and 5 bases at J, with 7 bases in the middle. The CDR3 runs to 13 residues. The germline V gene has CDR1 LNHDA and CDR2 SQIVND (reference sequence).

The gene calls are TRBV7-6 and TRBJ2-2; possibly TRBD1 for D (5 bases). The CDR3 sequence is 13 residues long. Germline assignment: CDR1 SGHVS and CDR2 FNYEAQ. Trimming stripped 6 bases from V and 5 bases from J, with 10 bases between. CDR3 region: CASRRTGTGELFF. The CDR3 DNA follows: TGTGCCAGCAGGCGTACAGGAACCGGGGAGCTGTTTTTT.

The rearrangement links TRBV18 to TRBJ1-1; TRBD1 matches 8 bases. This CDR3 spans 15 amino acids. Germline values: CDR1 KGHSH, CDR2 LQKENI. After removal of 3 bases from V and 4 bases from J, the junction contained 7 bases not matched to a gene. The DNA of the CDR3 is TGTGCCAGCTCACCGAATGGACAGGGCGGCACTGAAGCTTTCTTT. This sequence encodes CASSPNGQGGTEAFF.

The gene calls are TRBV19 and TRBJ1-2; D gene unclear. The CDR3 is 14 residues long. Between the trimmed V and J ends, which lost 3 bases and 8 bases, there was a span of 16 bases. CDR1 is LNHDA and CDR2 is SQIVND in the germline V gene (reference sequence). CDR3 DNA: TGTGCCAGTAGTATCGAGGAGGTTCCCTTGGGCTACACCTTC. Translated, it gives CASSIEEVPLGYTF. Supplemented by reference TRBV19 and TRBJ1-2, the full variable domain reads DGGITQSPKYLFRKEGQNVTLSCEQNLNHDAMYWYRQDPGQGLRLIYYSQIVNDFQKGDIAEGYSVSREKKESFPLTVTSAQKNPTAFYLCASSIEEVPLGYTFGSGTRLTVV.

This chain links TRBV30 with TRBJ1-5; D possibly corresponds to TRBD1 (5 bases). With 2 bases removed from V and 4 bases from J, the gap between germline ends came to 6 bases. Germline assignment: CDR1 GTSNPN and CDR2 SVGIG (reference sequence). CDR3 length: 12 residues. In DNA, the CDR3 is TGTGCCTGGAGTCAGGGAAATCAGCCCCAGCATTTT. Protein product: CAWSQGNQPQHF.

The genes are TRBV15 and TRBJ2-2; 7 bases are shared with TRBD1. The trim removed 4 bases at V and 3 bases at J, leaving 5 bases unmatched. The CDR3 consists of 15 residues. Germline loops: CDR1 LNHNV, CDR2 YYDKDF (reference sequence). CDR3 residues: CATSKGAGYTGELFF. CDR3 nucleotides: TGTGCCACCAGCAAGGGGGCAGGCTACACCGGGGAGCTGTTTTTT. Filled out from reference TRBV15 and TRBJ2-2, the complete variable domain reads DAMVIQNPRYQVTQFGKPVTLSCSQTLNHNVMYWYQQKSSQAPKLLFHYYDKDFNNEADTPDNFQSRRPNTSFCFLDIRSPGLGDTAMYLCATSKGAGYTGELFFGEGSRLTVL.

The V call is TRBV29-1, the J call TRBJ1-2; 8 nucleotides line up with TRBD1. There are 13 residues in the CDR3. V shed 0 bases, J shed 4 bases, and the junction held 1 base outside the gene matches. Germline CDR1 reads SQVTM; CDR2 reads ANQGSEA. In DNA, the CDR3 is TGCAGCGTTGAAGAGGACAGGGTCTATGGCTACACCTTC. Translated: CSVEEDRVYGYTF.

This chain connects TRBV25-1 to TRBJ2-6; D possibly corresponds to TRBD1 (6 bases). The V gene's germline CDR1 is MGHDK and CDR2 SYGVNS. This CDR3 is 15 amino acids long. Trimming cost V 9 bases and J 2 bases, with 14 bases left between them. For the CDR3, the DNA is TGTGCCAGTTCACTTACAGGGACTGGGGCCAACGTCCTGACTTTC. Its protein product is CASSLTGTGANVLTF. The variable domain in full, with the rest retrieved from reference TRBV25-1 and TRBJ2-6, is EADIYQTPRYLVIGTGKKITLECSQTMGHDKMYWYQQDPGMELHLIHYSYGVNSTEKGDLSSESTVSRIRTEHFPLTLESARPSHTSQYLCASSLTGTGANVLTFGAGSRLTVL.

This chain joins TRBV19 and TRBJ2-2; 7 positions agree with TRBD2. This CDR3 is 14 amino acids long. Trimming cost V 5 bases and J 0 bases; bases outside gene matches: 0. Germline V gives CDR1 LNHDA, CDR2 SQIVND (reference sequence). The CDR3 nucleotides are TGTGCCAGTAGTGCGGGGGCGAACACCGGGGAGCTGTTTTTT. Translation gives CASSAGANTGELFF.

The genes are TRBV30 and TRBJ2-5; D not certain. The germline V and J ends were trimmed by 3 bases and 4 bases, with 9 bases remaining between them. The CDR3 has 12 amino acids. Looked up from germline, CDR1 is GTSNPN and CDR2 is SVGIG (reference sequence). CDR3 coding DNA: TGTGCCTGGAGCCCTGGGCCAGAGACCCAGTACTTC. Residues: CAWSPGPETQYF.

This rearrangement joins TRBV6-5 to TRBJ1-2, with 7 positions matching TRBD1. Germline V gene lookup returns CDR1 MNHEY and CDR2 SVGAGI. The J segment lost 5 bases and the V segment lost 0 bases, leaving 3 bases of the junction unmatched. The CDR3 contains 14 residues. The CDR3 DNA reads as TGTGCCAGCAGTTACTCGGCAGGGGGATATGGCTACACCTTC. This encodes CASSYSAGGYGYTF.

This chain connects TRBV27 to TRBJ2-1; the D is unclear. V was shortened by 4 bases and J by 0 bases, with 4 bases between the two germline ends. Germline V gene lookup returns CDR1 MNHEY and CDR2 SMNVEV (reference sequence). The CDR3 is made up of 13 amino acids. The CDR3 DNA is TGTGCCAGCAGTTCCCTCTCCTACAATGAGCAGTTCTTC. This gives the protein CASSSLSYNEQFF.

V gene TRBV18 combines with J gene TRBJ2-1; possible D gene TRBD1, 6 bases. Deletions cut 0 bases from V and 3 bases from J, with 15 bases between. This CDR3 has 17 amino acids. Germline values: CDR1 KGHSH, CDR2 LQKENI. CDR3 amino acids: CASSPPSTGDFYNEQFF. In nucleotides, the CDR3 is TGTGCCAGCTCACCACCGTCGACAGGCGACTTCTACAATGAGCAGTTCTTC.

The chain joins TRBV2 to TRBJ1-1; possible D gene TRBD1, 5 bases. The CDR3 contains 12 residues. The germline V gene encodes CDR1 SNHLY and CDR2 FYNNEI. The V end was cut by 1 base, the J end by 6 bases, with 6 bases between. The CDR3, as DNA: TGTGCCAGCAGTGAAGGACAGCCTGAAGCTTTCTTT. Amino acid sequence: CASSEGQPEAFF.

This sequence joins TRBV30 and TRBJ2-1; D is possibly TRBD1 (5 bases). Deletions cut 4 bases from V and 1 base from J, with 17 bases between. CDR3 length equals 16 residues. Germline V gene sequence: CDR1 GTSNPN, CDR2 SVGIG (reference sequence). CDR3 nucleotide sequence: TGTGCCTGGACCCGACAGCGCGTTTCTTCCTACAATGAGCAGTTCTTC. Amino acids: CAWTRQRVSSYNEQFF. Full variable domain (outside the CDR3, taken from reference TRBV30 and TRBJ2-1): SQTIHQWPATLVQPVGSPLSLECTVEGTSNPNLYWYRQAAGRGLQLLFYSVGIGQISSEVPQNLSASRPQDRQFILSSKKLLLSDSGFYLCAWTRQRVSSYNEQFFGPGTRLTVL.

The rearrangement joins TRBV28 to TRBJ2-3, with 7 bases that match TRBD1. CDR3 size: 15 residues. Germline CDR1 is MDHEN and CDR2 is SYDVKM. The ends lost 8 bases at V and 1 base at J; junction bases unmatched: 9. Here the CDR3 reads CASPPQGFGTDTQYF. CDR3 coding DNA: TGTGCCAGCCCCCCACAGGGGTTCGGCACAGATACGCAGTATTTT. Full variable domain (remainder filled in from reference TRBV28 and TRBJ2-3): DVKVTQSSRYLVKRTGEKVFLECVQDMDHENMFWYRQDPGLGLRLIYFSYDVKMKEKGDIPEGYSVSREKKERFSLILESASTNQTSMYLCASPPQGFGTDTQYFGPGTRLTVL.

J is TRBJ1-1 and V is TRBV2; maybe TRBD1 (5 bases). Germline-derived CDR1 and CDR2 are SNHLY and FYNNEI. The CDR3 extends over 16 amino acids. With 1 base removed from V and 5 bases from J, the gap between germline ends came to 17 bases. The CDR3 is CASSEGKARGMTEAFF. CDR3 nucleotide sequence: TGTGCCAGCAGTGAAGGAAAAGCACGGGGGATGACTGAAGCTTTCTTT.

V gene TRBV11-3 combines with J gene TRBJ2-5; TRBD2 is a possible D gene (6 bases). Germline CDR1 is SGHNT and CDR2 is YENEEA. V was clipped by 2 bases and J by 0 bases, with 22 bases between them. The CDR3 has 19 amino acids. The CDR3 here is CASSLWRGRDPRYQETQYF. The CDR3 region has the DNA TGTGCCAGCAGCTTATGGCGGGGCAGGGATCCCAGGTACCAAGAGACCCAGTACTTC.

The chain is built from TRBV28 and TRBJ2-1, with D unresolved. Germline V gene sequence: CDR1 MDHEN, CDR2 SYDVKM. The CDR3 is 11 amino acids. Deletions cut 10 bases from V and 10 bases from J, with 14 bases between. CDR3 amino acids: CATFNAREQFF. The CDR3 region has the DNA TGTGCCACCTTTAATGCCCGGGAGCAGTTCTTC.

V usage is TRBV19 and J usage is TRBJ2-3; TRBD1 aligns across 8 bases. CDR3 length equals 15 residues. Germline CDR1 LNHDA, CDR2 SQIVND (reference sequence). The trim removed 6 bases at V and 0 bases at J, leaving 5 bases unmatched. Here the CDR3 reads CASRGRGLSTDTQYF. The CDR3, as DNA: TGTGCCAGTAGAGGCAGGGGGCTAAGCACAGATACGCAGTATTTT.

The chain uses TRBV5-1 and TRBJ1-1; possibly TRBD1 for D (5 bases). Germline V CDR1 and CDR2: SGHRS, YFSETQ. V lost 7 bases to trimming and J lost 1 base, with 20 bases between them. The CDR3 contains 16 residues. The CDR3 sequence: CASRARFRGSNTEAFF. The CDR3 region has the DNA TGCGCCAGCCGTGCCAGGTTCCGGGGGTCGAACACTGAAGCTTTCTTT.

The chain joins TRBV5-1 to TRBJ1-4, with TRBD1 matching 7 bases. The CDR3 covers 16 residues. V lost 0 bases, J lost 5 bases, and 7 bases stayed unmatched. CDR1 and CDR2 from the germline V gene are SGHRS and YFSETQ. The CDR3 spells CASSLATDRSNEKLFF. CDR3 nucleotide sequence: TGCGCCAGCAGCTTGGCCACGGACAGGTCGAATGAAAAACTGTTTTTT.

This chain connects TRBV7-9 to TRBJ2-5, with a tentative D call TRBD1 (7 bases). CDR1 and CDR2 from the germline V gene are SEHNR and FQNEAQ (reference sequence). This CDR3 comprises 15 residues. Deletions cut 3 bases from V and 3 bases from J, with 14 bases between. The CDR3 bases are TGTGCCAGCAGCTTTTTCGGGGGACAGAAAGAGACCCAGTACTTC. It is translated as CASSFFGGQKETQYF.

The V gene is TRBV4-2, the J gene TRBJ1-2; 7 bases line up with TRBD1. Germline lookup yields CDR1 LGHNA and CDR2 YNFKEQ. The length of the CDR3 is 15 residues. The V and J ends lost 4 bases and 5 bases, in that order; junction bases with no gene match: 10. This CDR3 is CASSLYVTGKYGYTF. CDR3 sequence (DNA): TGTGCCAGCAGCCTATACGTGACAGGGAAATATGGCTACACCTTC.

V and J are TRBV25-1 and TRBJ1-5; D is possibly TRBD1 (5 bases). Germline V gene sequence: CDR1 MGHDK, CDR2 SYGVNS. The ends were cut back, 5 bases at V and 7 bases at J, with 12 bases in the middle. The CDR3 totals 13 residues. CDR3 DNA sequence: TGTGCCAGCAGTCAGGGATTGGGGCAGCCCCAGCATTTT. Translating it yields CASSQGLGQPQHF.

This chain links TRBV11-3 with TRBJ1-3; weak D call: TRBD1 (5 bases). This CDR3 contains 16 residues. CDR1 and CDR2 from the germline V gene are SGHNT and YENEEA. V dropped 4 bases and J dropped 2 bases, with 15 bases sitting between them. CDR3 nucleotides: TGTGCCAGCAGCTCCCCGTTGGGGGGTCCTGGAAACACCATATATTTT. It specifies CASSSPLGGPGNTIYF.

Comment on this clone: Relative to the germline gene, one junction end is altered; a read error may explain this. The J gene is TRBJ2-5, the V gene TRBV11-2; the D is unclear. Germline V gene lookup returns CDR1 SGHAT and CDR2 FQNNGV. This CDR3 spans 12 amino acids. CDR3 residues: CASSLEPRVLHF. The CDR3, as DNA: TGTGCCAGCAGCTTAGAGCCCCGGGTCCTGCACTTC.

This chain links TRBV5-4 with TRBJ1-1; TRBD1 is a possible D gene (6 bases). The ends were cut back, 2 bases at V and 6 bases at J, with 8 bases in the middle. Germline V lookup: CDR1 SGHNT, CDR2 YYREEE (reference sequence). This CDR3 has 12 residues. The CDR3 region is CASSFQGSEAFF. The CDR3 coding sequence is TGTGCCAGCAGCTTCCAGGGGTCTGAAGCTTTCTTT.